These T cell receptor beta chains were read from a single sample in a study of identical twins. One entry per CDR3 protein results from TCRdb running MiXCR on the 5' RACE reads. Of a few hundred thousand distinct CDR3 sequences listed, roughly 9.9% were seen once; the top ten hold 3%. The same specimen was also included in a second study, on yellow fever vaccine responses in identical twins.

The sequencing sample was made of PBMCs. The receptors shown here come from a woman between 18 and 30 years old in good health. Each CDR3 is given with its conserved first and last residue. D genes are given only for firm matches. For some rows the clone size is stated as once, few or many, or as a class when expanded; others skip it.

TRBJ2-3 many - TRBV24-1 CATSDLTGSTDTQYF TGTGCCACCAGTGATTTAACAGGGAGCACAGATACGCAGTATTTT
TRBJ2-5 few - TRBV6-2/TRBV6-3 CASSYTGKETQYF TGTGCCAGCAGTTACACTGGAAAAGAGACCCAGTACTTC
TRBJ1-1 - - TRBV5-1 CASSLAYVGMNTEAFF TGCGCCAGCAGCTTGGCCTACGTGGGAATGAACACTGAAGCTTTCTTT
TRBJ1-5 many TRBD1 TRBV10-3 CAISGDRAIQPQHF TGTGCCATCAGTGGGGACAGGGCGATTCAGCCCCAGCATTTT
TRBJ2-5 many - TRBV7-2 CASSPQPGAETQYF TGTGCCAGCAGCCCCCAGCCGGGGGCGGAGACCCAGTACTTC
TRBJ2-7 few - TRBV20-1 CSARDPRHPSYEQYF TGCAGTGCTAGAGATCCCCGGCATCCCTCCTACGAGCAGTACTTC
TRBJ2-3 few - TRBV29-1 CSVVLLTQDTQYF TGCAGCGTTGTCTTACTGACACAGGATACGCAGTATTTT
TRBJ2-2 - - TRBV5-1 CASSLAPGWAGELFF TGCGCCAGCAGCTTGGCTCCGGGCTGGGCCGGGGAGCTGTTTTTT
TRBJ2-3 many TRBD2 TRBV15 CATSRRGLAESTDTQYF TGTGCCACCAGCAGGAGGGGACTAGCGGAGAGCACAGATACGCAGTATTTT
TRBJ1-1 many - TRBV7-2 CASSFGGREGTEAFF TGTGCCAGCAGCTTTGGGGGTAGGGAGGGCACTGAAGCTTTCTTT
TRBJ2-1 many TRBD2 TRBV7-9 CASSFFRGLAGINEQFF TGTGCCAGCAGCTTCTTTCGGGGACTAGCGGGAATCAATGAGCAGTTCTTC
TRBJ1-4 - - TRBV7-2 CASSLDRGEKLFF TGTGCCAGCAGCTTAGATAGGGGGGAAAAACTGTTTTTT
TRBJ2-2 many TRBD2 TRBV6-4 CASTRGGHESGELFF TGTGCCAGCACTCGGGGGGGCCATGAGAGCGGGGAGCTGTTTTTT
TRBJ2-1 - TRBD2 TRBV5-1 CASRVAGYNEQFF TGCGCCAGCAGAGTAGCGGGATACAATGAGCAGTTCTTC
TRBJ2-1 few TRBD2 TRBV3-1 CASSYSGGMNEQFF TGTGCCAGCAGTTATAGCGGGGGGATGAATGAGCAGTTCTTC
TRBJ2-5 few - TRBV2 CASNEGETQYF TGTGCCAGCAACGAAGGGGAGACCCAGTACTTC
TRBJ2-4 many - TRBV6-6 CASRDIAKNIQYF TGTGCCAGCAGAGATATAGCCAAAAACATTCAGTACTTC
TRBJ2-1 many - TRBV12-3/TRBV12-4 CASSLGREQFF TGTGCCAGCAGTTTAGGGCGTGAGCAGTTCTTC
TRBJ2-2 - TRBD2 TRBV9 CASSVYGGAGTGELFF TGTGCCAGCAGCGTATACGGGGGGGCCGGCACCGGGGAGCTGTTTTTT
TRBJ2-1 few - TRBV29-1 CSVGNSGYNEQFF TGCAGCGTTGGTAATAGCGGCTACAATGAGCAGTTCTTC
TRBJ2-3 few TRBD2 TRBV24-1 CATSDLRLAGDPDTQYF TGTGCCACCAGTGACCTACGTCTAGCGGGGGATCCAGATACGCAGTATTTT
TRBJ2-1 many - TRBV5-1 CASSLPGGTTYNEQFF TGCGCCAGCAGCTTGCCGGGCGGGACCACCTACAATGAGCAGTTCTTC
TRBJ2-1 few - TRBV24-1 CATSDLSAEQFF TGTGCCACCAGTGATTTATCGGCTGAGCAGTTCTTC
TRBJ1-5 many TRBD1 TRBV28 CASRDRANQPQHF TGTGCCAGCAGGGACAGGGCCAATCAGCCCCAGCATTTT
TRBJ2-1 many TRBD2 TRBV9 CASSVGSVTSGLPNEQFF TGTGCCAGCAGCGTAGGGTCTGTGACTAGCGGACTTCCAAATGAGCAGTTCTTC
TRBJ2-5 many TRBD1 TRBV10-3 CAISNAGGQTQYF TGTGCCATCAGTAATGCAGGGGGACAGACCCAGTACTTC
TRBJ2-1 - - TRBV4-3 CASSAEGGAAYNEQFF TGCGCCAGCAGCGCGGAGGGGGGGGCAGCCTACAATGAGCAGTTCTTC
TRBJ2-2 many - TRBV3-1 CASSLGTRAYGELFF TGTGCCAGCAGCCTCGGGACAAGGGCTTACGGGGAGCTGTTTTTT
TRBJ2-1 few - TRBV29-1 CSVEDLRFGTNNEQFF TGCAGCGTTGAAGATCTACGGTTCGGGACAAACAATGAGCAGTTCTTC
TRBJ1-1 few - TRBV4-2 CASSQWARGENTEAFF TGTGCCAGCAGCCAATGGGCTCGTGGGGAGAACACTGAAGCTTTCTTT
TRBJ2-1 - - TRBV10-3 CAISVGNEQFF TGTGCCATCAGTGTGGGGAATGAGCAGTTCTTC
TRBJ1-5 - - TRBV29-1 CSVGAGVGQPQHF TGCAGCGTTGGGGCAGGGGTCGGGCAGCCCCAGCATTTT
TRBJ2-3 many TRBD2 TRBV28 CVSSFGLAGGTDTQYF TGTGTCAGCAGTTTCGGACTAGCGGGAGGTACGGATACGCAGTATTTT
TRBJ1-2 - TRBD1 TRBV7-9 CASTTGGAGYTF TGTGCCAGCACCACAGGGGGCGCGGGCTACACCTTC
TRBJ2-7 many - TRBV9 CASSARENEQYF TGTGCCAGCAGCGCCAGGGAGAACGAGCAGTACTTC
TRBJ2-3 few - TRBV21-1 CASSNRSIGTDTQYF TGTGCCAGCAGCAATCGGTCCATAGGCACAGATACGCAGTATTTT
TRBJ2-1 few TRBD1 TRBV3-1 CASSQDGTGGNEQFF TGTGCCAGCAGCCAAGACGGGACAGGGGGCAATGAGCAGTTCTTC
TRBJ2-7 - - TRBV20-1 CSAKGKRSSYEQYF TGCAGTGCTAAGGGAAAGAGGAGCTCCTACGAGCAGTACTTC
TRBJ2-1 many TRBD2 TRBV5-1 CASSPGLAGPYNEQFF TGCGCCAGCAGCCCCGGACTAGCGGGACCCTACAATGAGCAGTTCTTC
TRBJ2-1 - - TRBV5-6 CASSLYMVAGANEQFF TGTGCCAGCAGCTTGTACATGGTGGCAGGGGCGAATGAGCAGTTCTTC
TRBJ2-7 few TRBD1 TRBV12-3/TRBV12-4 CASSDRTGSYEQYF TGTGCCAGCAGTGACCGGACAGGCTCCTACGAGCAGTACTTC
TRBJ2-3 - - TRBV7-9 CASSHYTDTQYF TGTGCCAGCAGCCATTACACAGATACGCAGTATTTT
TRBJ2-2 few TRBD2 TRBV7-2 CASSIRTTSGSLRELFF TGTGCCAGCAGCATTCGAACGACTAGCGGGAGTCTCCGGGAGCTGTTTTTT
TRBJ2-7 many TRBD2 TRBV20-1 CSARDLGGLAGGLREQYF TGCAGTGCTAGAGATTTAGGGGGACTAGCGGGAGGGCTAAGGGAGCAGTACTTC
TRBJ2-5 - - TRBV2 CASSEGLLQETQYF TGTGCCAGCAGTGAAGGGCTTCTTCAAGAGACCCAGTACTTC
TRBJ2-4 many TRBD2 TRBV28 CASSLLAGDKNIQYF TGTGCCAGCAGTTTACTAGCGGGGGACAAAAACATTCAGTACTTC
TRBJ2-7 many - TRBV29-1 CSADSLDSDEQYF TGCAGCGCAGACAGCCTGGATAGCGACGAGCAGTACTTC
TRBJ2-1 few - TRBV7-9 CASGPMWEQFF TGTGCCAGCGGACCCATGTGGGAGCAGTTCTTC
TRBJ2-4 few TRBD2 TRBV11-2 CASSSLAGGKNIQYF TGTGCCAGCAGCTCTTTAGCGGGAGGGAAAAACATTCAGTACTTC
TRBJ2-2 - - TRBV6-2/TRBV6-3 CASTGPGENTGELFF TGTGCCAGCACGGGTCCGGGGGAAAACACCGGGGAGCTGTTTTTT